This TCR beta chain was profiled in a study of read filtering for tumor transcriptome and immune sequencing. This CDR3 comprises 13 residues. In germline, CDR1 is LGHDT, CDR2 YNNKEL (reference sequence). With 3 bases clipped from V and 5 bases from J, the junction kept 2 bases outside the gene matches. From about 400 ng of RNA, a library with molecular barcoded alpha/delta and beta/gamma adaptors was made. TCRdb itself ran the reads through MiXCR, one entry per CDR3 protein. The profile shows some 80,000 distinct CDR3 sequences, 9% to 15% of them singletons. With regard to this clonotype: Likely a read error: the CDR3 ends without its conserved phenylalanine or tryptophan.

This sequence was found in a donor over 35 with multiple myeloma. The V and J genes are TRBV3-1 and TRBJ2-5, with TRBD1 matching over 8 bases. Sequencing used a population of CD138-negative cells sorted from bone marrow. CDR3 in DNA: TGTGCCAGCAGCCAGAACAGGGGGGAGACCCAGTACCTC. Translation gives CASSQNRGETQYL.